A single T cell receptor (beta chain) is shown here with its context. How the authors handled the data: Using reference gene primer amplification, nucleated cell counts were estimated. The assay was immunoSEQ multiplex PCR, and TCRdb's table has in-frame clones only and misses some. That table supplies the V and J calls and clone size; D and trimming were determined from the DNA. The sample carries over 200,000 clones, around 92% recorded once. This sample is part of a study of blood T cell repertoires in COVID-19. Study in general: Whether acute or convalescent, the COVID-19 samples came from the United States, Italy and Spain. PBMCs, B-cell-depleted T cells, or T cells were the source of the cDNA or gDNA that made up the material.

The receptor was isolated from a young adult with COVID-19, enrolled during active disease. The sample comprised peripheral blood.

The CDR3 reads CASSLTGDTEAFF. CDR3 nucleotide sequence: TGTGCCAGCAGTTTGACAGGGGACACTGAAGCTTTCTTT. The gene calls are TRBV12-3 or TRBV12-4 and TRBJ1-1, with 8 bases matching TRBD1. This CDR3 has 13 amino acids. The V gene end was trimmed by 3 bases and the J gene end by 3 bases; junction bases not matched to a gene: 0.